This T cell receptor (beta chain) was identified during a study of blood T cell repertoires in COVID-19. Study background: The United States, Italy and Spain provided the acute and convalescent COVID-19 samples. PBMCs, B-cell-depleted T cells, or T cells were the source of the cDNA or gDNA that made up the material.

V was clipped by 6 bases and J by 0 bases; unmatched bases: 13. Germline lookup yields CDR1 LNHDA and CDR2 SQIVND (reference sequence). This CDR3 is 19 amino acids long. In the authors' workflow: Quantification of nucleated cells was approximated via reference gene primer amplification. TCRdb's table, derived via immunoSEQ multiplex PCR, lists solely in-frame clones and lacks some. The V and J calls and clone size come from that table; D and trimming were worked out from the DNA. The data show 120,000 to 150,000 clones, with around 86% seen just once and approximately 40% held by the top ten. This clonotype was obtained from a man aged 45-65 years who had recovered from COVID-19. This chain links TRBV19 with TRBJ1-6; TRBD1 agrees at 8 bases. The sequencing sample was made of peripheral blood. The CDR3 loop is CASRIGQGKRSSYNSPLHF. DNA of the CDR3: TGTGCCAGTAGGATCGGACAGGGCAAACGAAGCTCCTATAATTCACCCCTCCACTTT.